A selection of T cell receptor beta chains follows, all from one sample in a study of T cell repertoires in cytomegalovirus infection. Their target antigens are unknown. MiXCR, run by TCRdb on the reads, gives a single entry per CDR3 protein. The sample includes 650,000 to 900,000 distinct CDR3 sequences, about 31% seen only once; the top ten take around 11%. Source: cultured CD8+ T cells from PBMCs, taken from culture after CMV antigen stimulation. These receptors all stem from a human donor in good health (CMV status not recorded). Some clones in this sample may be carry-over from other donors' samples. CDR3s leave out the opening cysteine and the closing phenylalanine or tryptophan. Fields, in order: V gene, CDR3 protein.

V: TRBV19
CDR3: ASSLGKETGALGNQPQH

V: TRBV7-9
CDR3: ASSLRKADTEAF

V: TRBV2
CDR3: ASSDRTDMNTEAF

V: TRBV2
CDR3: ASQTGTGGTRANVLT

V: TRBV20-1
CDR3: SARVGPTANSPLH

V: TRBV7-2
CDR3: ASSLKWGTDTQY

V: TRBV7-6
CDR3: ASSLALPGQSTTGELF

V: TRBV6-2/TRBV6-3
CDR3: ASSFSGSGNQPQH

V: TRBV7-2
CDR3: ASSLVGGGAFYEQY

V: TRBV4-1
CDR3: ASSSYVAGSFGNSPLH

V: TRBV7-9
CDR3: ASSVRGSGGYT

V: TRBV15
CDR3: ATSLLYTEAF

V: TRBV20-1
CDR3: SAPWEFGNNEQF

V: TRBV19
CDR3: ASSATEQETQY

V: TRBV28
CDR3: ASSPDLYTEAF

V: TRBV7-8
CDR3: ASNSGLTDTQY

V: TRBV7-9
CDR3: ASDNLGGAGLSGNWVSTDTQY

V: TRBV29-1
CDR3: SVEGLAGGETQY

V: TRBV12-5
CDR3: ASGLGGQGARETQY

V: TRBV12-3/TRBV12-4
CDR3: ASSTLLTRVGDYNEQF

V: TRBV10-3
CDR3: ATYPPGGSDTGELF

V: TRBV19
CDR3: ASVEEVFGNQPQH

V: TRBV14
CDR3: ASRARNGVLSEAF

V: TRBV7-2
CDR3: ASRIGGPKETQY

V: TRBV5-4
CDR3: ASSPRQGLQYEQF

V: TRBV4-1
CDR3: ASSQDPPTGFVEQF

V: TRBV6-5
CDR3: ASSSWTGGYEAF

V: TRBV7-1
CDR3: ASREGGADTQY

V: TRBV4-1
CDR3: ASSQDLRAYGYT

V: TRBV6-2/TRBV6-3
CDR3: ASSYQGKGDTEAF

V: TRBV19
CDR3: ASSATRPSQPQH

V: TRBV4-1
CDR3: ASSQEGRLAETQY

V: TRBV9
CDR3: ASTPGLAGGLNWLSANTGELF

V: TRBV2
CDR3: ASIWTDNYGYT

V: TRBV6-5
CDR3: ASSYSQGGVFGGELF

V: TRBV5-6
CDR3: ASSPPRGRRDEQF

V: TRBV15
CDR3: ATSRDRDPNTEAF

V: TRBV7-9
CDR3: ASSSYGRANTGELF

V: TRBV12-5
CDR3: ASRGRGGGNEQF

V: TRBV14
CDR3: ASSQVLAGEKQF